The entry that follows covers one T cell receptor (beta chain) sequence. Its antigen is not identified. This record belongs to a study of T cell responses to AZD1222 COVID-19 vaccine. CDR1 is LGHNA, CDR2 YSLEER, per germline. The CDR3 is 16 residues long. The V gene lost 0 bases and the J gene lost 4 bases, with 15 bases spanning the gap. Generated by immunoSEQ multiplex PCR, the TCRdb table keeps only in-frame clones and is missing some. Of around 130,000 clones listed, roughly 93% were seen once; the top ten hold approximately 3.1%. Whole-study results and caveats: Clonal diversity was possibly underestimated; the donors were predominantly white British and more often female. Of the AZD1222 recipients, only five or six were seropositive at baseline.

The chain is built from TRBV4-3 and TRBJ1-1; D perhaps matches TRBD1 (5 bases). The material sequenced was peripheral blood, taken on day 0 of AZD1222 vaccination. The source of this sequence is an adult in good health. The CDR3 region is CASSQDTGLRSTEAFF. CDR3 bases: TGCGCCAGCAGCCAAGATACAGGTTTAAGATCCACTGAAGCTTTCTTT.